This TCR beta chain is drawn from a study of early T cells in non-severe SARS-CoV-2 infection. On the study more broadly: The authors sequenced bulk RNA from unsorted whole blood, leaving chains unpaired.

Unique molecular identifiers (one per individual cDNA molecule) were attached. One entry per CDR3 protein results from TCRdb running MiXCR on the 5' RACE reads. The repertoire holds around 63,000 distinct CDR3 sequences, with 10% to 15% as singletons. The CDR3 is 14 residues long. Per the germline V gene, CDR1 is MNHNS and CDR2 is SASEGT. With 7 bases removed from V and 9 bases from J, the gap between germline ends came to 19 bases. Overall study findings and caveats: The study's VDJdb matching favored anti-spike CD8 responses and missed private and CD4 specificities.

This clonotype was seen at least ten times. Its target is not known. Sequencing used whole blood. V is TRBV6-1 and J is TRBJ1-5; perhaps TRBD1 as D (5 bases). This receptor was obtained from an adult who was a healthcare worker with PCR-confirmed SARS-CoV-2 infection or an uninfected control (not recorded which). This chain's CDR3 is CASMRGPQLWPQHF. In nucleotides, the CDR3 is TGTGCCAGCATGAGGGGACCCCAGCTCTGGCCCCAGCATTTT.